This TCR beta chain was identified during a study of response to subunit inactivated influenza vaccine. V lost 2 bases and J lost 3, with 8 bases in between. The CDR3 runs to 13 residues. One entry per CDR3 protein, called by TCRdb with MiXCR from the RT-PCR reads. Among hundreds of thousands of distinct CDR3 sequences listed, about 18% were seen once. Only one count was recorded for this clonotype. The sequencing here drew on PBMCs from blood, taken about 5 days after vaccination. V gene TRBV12-3 or TRBV12-4 combines with J gene TRBJ2-7; D remains ambiguous. This receptor was obtained from a man aged 50-60 years who received an inactivated influenza vaccine. CDR3 residues: CASSLSPFYEQYF. The CDR3, as DNA: TGTGCCAGCAGTTTAAGTCCCTTCTACGAGCAGTACTTC.